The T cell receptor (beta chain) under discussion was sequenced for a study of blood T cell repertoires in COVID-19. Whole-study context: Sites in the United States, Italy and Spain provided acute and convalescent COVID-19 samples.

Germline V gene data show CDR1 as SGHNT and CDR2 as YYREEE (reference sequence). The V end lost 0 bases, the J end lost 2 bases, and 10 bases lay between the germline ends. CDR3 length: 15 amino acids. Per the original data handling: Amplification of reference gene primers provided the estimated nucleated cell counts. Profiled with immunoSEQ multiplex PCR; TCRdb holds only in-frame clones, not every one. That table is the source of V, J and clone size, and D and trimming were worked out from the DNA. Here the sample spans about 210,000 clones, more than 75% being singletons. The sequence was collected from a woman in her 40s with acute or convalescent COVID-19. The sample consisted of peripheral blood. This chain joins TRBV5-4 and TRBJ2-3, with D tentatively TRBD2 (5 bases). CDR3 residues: CASSLEVAHTDTQYF. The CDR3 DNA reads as TGTGCCAGCAGCTTGGAGGTAGCGCACACAGATACGCAGTATTTT.